A selection of T cell receptor beta chains follows, all from one sample in a study of blood T cell repertoires in COVID-19. The method was immunoSEQ multiplex PCR; TCRdb's version includes in-frame clones alone and lacks a portion of them. In the table there are approximately 74,000 clones, roughly 88% of which are singletons. Sequenced sample: peripheral blood. These receptors all stem from an elderly man with active or convalescent COVID-19. The conserved cysteine and the conserved F or W are not part of the CDR3 here.

v_gene	j_gene	CDR3aa
TRBV7-2	TRBJ2-5	ASSLAGGALETQY
TRBV19	TRBJ1-5	ASRPGVRGFNQPQH
TRBV30	TRBJ2-3	AWIARGTDTQY
TRBV6-5	TRBJ2-2	ASSYGVGTGELF
TRBV7-6	TRBJ2-3	ASRTSGGAEGTDTQY
TRBV5-5	TRBJ2-7	ASSLRWQEQYEQY
TRBV6-2/TRBV6-3	TRBJ2-5	ASSQQRTESQY
TRBV19	TRBJ2-1	ASSIDGRTSSYNEQF
TRBV9	TRBJ2-7	ASSAGTSGRYEQY
TRBV6-5	TRBJ1-6	ASSNRQASSPLH
TRBV5-1	TRBJ2-3	ASSFGGLTDTQY